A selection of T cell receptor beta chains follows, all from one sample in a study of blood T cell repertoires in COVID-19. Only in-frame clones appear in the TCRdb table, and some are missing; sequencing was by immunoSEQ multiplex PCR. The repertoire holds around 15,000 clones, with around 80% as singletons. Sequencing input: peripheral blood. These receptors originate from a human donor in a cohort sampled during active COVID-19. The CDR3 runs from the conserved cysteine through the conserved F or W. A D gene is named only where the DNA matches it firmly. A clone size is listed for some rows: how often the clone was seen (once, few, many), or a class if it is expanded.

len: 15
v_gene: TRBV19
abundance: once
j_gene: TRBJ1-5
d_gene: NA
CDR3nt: TGTGCCAGTAGTAATGCAGGCTTGGGCAATCAGCCCCAGCATTTT
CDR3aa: CASSNAGLGNQPQHF

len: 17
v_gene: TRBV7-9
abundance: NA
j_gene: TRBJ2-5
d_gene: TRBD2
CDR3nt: TGTGCCAGCAGTCGGGGATTAGCGGGAGGGCCGGGGGAGACCCAGTACTTC
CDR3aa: CASSRGLAGGPGETQYF

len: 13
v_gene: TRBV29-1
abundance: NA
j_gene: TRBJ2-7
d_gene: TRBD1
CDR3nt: TGCAGCGTTCGGACAGGGATGGCCTACGAGCAGTACTTC
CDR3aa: CSVRTGMAYEQYF

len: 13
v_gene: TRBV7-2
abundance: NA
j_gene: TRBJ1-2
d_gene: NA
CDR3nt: TGTGCCAGCAGCTTAGCCGGACAGCAAGTCTACACCTTC
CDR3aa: CASSLAGQQVYTF

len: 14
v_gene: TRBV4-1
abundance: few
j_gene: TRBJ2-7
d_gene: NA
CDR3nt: TGCGCCAGCAGCCAAGATGAGGGCGGCTACGAGCAGTACTTC
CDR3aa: CASSQDEGGYEQYF

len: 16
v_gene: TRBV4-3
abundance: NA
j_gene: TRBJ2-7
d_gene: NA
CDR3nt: TGCGCCAGCAGCCAAGATTGGGGCAGGGTATTGTCCGAGCAGTACTTC
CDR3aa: CASSQDWGRVLSEQYF

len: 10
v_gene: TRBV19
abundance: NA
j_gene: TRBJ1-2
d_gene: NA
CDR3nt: TGTGCCAGCTACCTCTATGGCTACACCTTC
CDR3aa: CASYLYGYTF

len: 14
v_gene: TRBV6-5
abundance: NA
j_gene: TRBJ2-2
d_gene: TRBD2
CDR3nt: TGTGCCAGCAGCCGGGAGGGAACAGCCGGGGAGCTGTTTTTT
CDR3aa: CASSREGTAGELFF

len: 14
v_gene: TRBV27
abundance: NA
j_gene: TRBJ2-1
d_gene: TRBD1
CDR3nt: TGTGCCAGCAGGGACCGGGACAGGTACAATGAGCAGTTCTTC
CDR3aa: CASRDRDRYNEQFF

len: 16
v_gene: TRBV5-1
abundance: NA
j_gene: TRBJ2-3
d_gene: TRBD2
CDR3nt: TGCGCCAGCAGCTTGGGACTAGCGGGGGTCACAGATACGCAGTATTTT
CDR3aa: CASSLGLAGVTDTQYF

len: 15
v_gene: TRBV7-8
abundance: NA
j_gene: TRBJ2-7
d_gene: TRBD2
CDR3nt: TGTGCCAGCAGCTTTTCTAGCGGGAGTGTATTGGAGCAGTACTTC
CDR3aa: CASSFSSGSVLEQYF

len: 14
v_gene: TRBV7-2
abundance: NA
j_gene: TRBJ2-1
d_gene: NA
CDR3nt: TGTGCCAGCAGCGGGAGCCGCTCCTACAATGAGCAGTTCTTC
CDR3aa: CASSGSRSYNEQFF

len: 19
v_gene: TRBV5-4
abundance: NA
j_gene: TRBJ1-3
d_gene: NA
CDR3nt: TGTGCCAGCAGCTTGGGGCCGCCGGGACTGATGAGCTCTGGAAACACCATATATTTT
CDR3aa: CASSLGPPGLMSSGNTIYF

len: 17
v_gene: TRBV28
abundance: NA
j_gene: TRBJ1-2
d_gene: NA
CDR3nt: TGTGCCAGCAACACGTTCAGGACATACCAAATTAACTATGGCTACACCTTC
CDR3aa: CASNTFRTYQINYGYTF

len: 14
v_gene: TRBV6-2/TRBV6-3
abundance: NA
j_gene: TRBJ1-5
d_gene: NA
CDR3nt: TGTGCCAGCAGTTATGACGGGGGCAATCAGCCCCAGCATTTT
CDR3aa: CASSYDGGNQPQHF

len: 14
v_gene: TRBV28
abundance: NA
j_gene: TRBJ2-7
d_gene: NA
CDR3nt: TGTGCCAGCAGTTTAACTGGGCCCTCCTACGAGCAGTACTTC
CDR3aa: CASSLTGPSYEQYF

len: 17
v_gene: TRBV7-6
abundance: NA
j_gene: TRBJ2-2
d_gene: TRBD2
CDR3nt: TGTGCCAGCAGCCCCATAGCGGGAAAAACGAACACCGGGGAGCTGTTTTTT
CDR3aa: CASSPIAGKTNTGELFF

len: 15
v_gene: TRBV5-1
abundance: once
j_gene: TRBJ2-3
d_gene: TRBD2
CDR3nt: TGCGCCAGCAGCTTAGCGGGAGTCGAGGGAGATACGCAGTATTTT
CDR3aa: CASSLAGVEGDTQYF

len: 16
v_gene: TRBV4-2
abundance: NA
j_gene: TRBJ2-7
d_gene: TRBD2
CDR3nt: TGTGCCAGCAGCCAAAATCCACTAGCGGGGGGTAATGAGCAGTACTTC
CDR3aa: CASSQNPLAGGNEQYF

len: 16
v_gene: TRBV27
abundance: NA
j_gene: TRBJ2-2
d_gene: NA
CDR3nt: TGTGCCACCAACCCGCAGGGCAGGCTGAACACCGGGGAGCTGTTTTTT
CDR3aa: CATNPQGRLNTGELFF

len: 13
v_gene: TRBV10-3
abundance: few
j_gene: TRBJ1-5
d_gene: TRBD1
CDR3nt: TGTGCCATCAGCTGGGACAGGAACCAGCCCCAGCATTTT
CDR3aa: CAISWDRNQPQHF

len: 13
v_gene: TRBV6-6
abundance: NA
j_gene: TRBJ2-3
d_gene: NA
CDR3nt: TGTGCCAGCAGTACACAGGTCCCAGATACGCAGTATTTT
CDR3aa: CASSTQVPDTQYF

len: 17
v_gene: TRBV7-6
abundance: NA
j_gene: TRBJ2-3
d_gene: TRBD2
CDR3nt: TGTGCCAGCAGCTTAGTTCCTAGCGGGAGGGCCCCAGATACGCAGTATTTT
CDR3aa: CASSLVPSGRAPDTQYF

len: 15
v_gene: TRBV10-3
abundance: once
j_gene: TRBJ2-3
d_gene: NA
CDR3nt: TGTGCCATCGGCCCCTCTAGCACAAACACAGATACGCAGTATTTT
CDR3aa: CAIGPSSTNTDTQYF

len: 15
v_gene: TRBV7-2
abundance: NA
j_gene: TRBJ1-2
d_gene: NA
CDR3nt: TGTGCCAGCAGCTTAACCCCCACAGGGTTTAATCTCTACACCTTC
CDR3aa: CASSLTPTGFNLYTF

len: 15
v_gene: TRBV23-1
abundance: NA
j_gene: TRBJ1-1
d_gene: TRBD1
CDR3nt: TGCGCCAGCAGTCAGTCCGGACAGGGGACCACTGAAGCTTTCTTT
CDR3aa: CASSQSGQGTTEAFF

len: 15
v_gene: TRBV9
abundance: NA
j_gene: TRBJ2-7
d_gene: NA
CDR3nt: TGTGCCAGCAGCGGGGGCAAAGGACCTTCCTACGAGCAGTACTTC
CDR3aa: CASSGGKGPSYEQYF

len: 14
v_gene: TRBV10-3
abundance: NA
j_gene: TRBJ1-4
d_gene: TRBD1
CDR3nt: TGTGCCATCAGATCCGGGACAGGGAATGAAAAACTGTTTTTT
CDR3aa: CAIRSGTGNEKLFF

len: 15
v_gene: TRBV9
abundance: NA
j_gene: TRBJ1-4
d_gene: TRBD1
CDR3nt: TGTGCCAGCTCAGTAAGGGGGACAGGGGCTGAAAAACTGTTTTTT
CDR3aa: CASSVRGTGAEKLFF

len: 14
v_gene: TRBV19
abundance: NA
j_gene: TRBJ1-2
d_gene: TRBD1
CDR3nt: TGTGCCAGTACGGGGACAGCTGATAACTATGGCTACACCTTC
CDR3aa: CASTGTADNYGYTF

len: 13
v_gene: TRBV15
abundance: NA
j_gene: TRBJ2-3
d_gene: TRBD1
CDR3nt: TGTGCCACCAGCATGTACAGGGGAGATACGCAGTATTTT
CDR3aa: CATSMYRGDTQYF

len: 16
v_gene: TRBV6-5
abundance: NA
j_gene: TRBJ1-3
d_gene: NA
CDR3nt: TGTGCCAGCAGTTACGGCTGGGCTCCCTCTGGAAACACCATATATTTT
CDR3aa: CASSYGWAPSGNTIYF

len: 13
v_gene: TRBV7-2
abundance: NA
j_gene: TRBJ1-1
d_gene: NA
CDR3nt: TGTGCCAGCAGAGAAGACTTGAACACTGAAGCTTTCTTT
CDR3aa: CASREDLNTEAFF

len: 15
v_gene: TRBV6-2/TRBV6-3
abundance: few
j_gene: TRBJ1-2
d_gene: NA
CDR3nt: TGTGCCAGCAGTTATTTCAAAGACAGCCCCTATGGCTACACCTTC
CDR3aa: CASSYFKDSPYGYTF

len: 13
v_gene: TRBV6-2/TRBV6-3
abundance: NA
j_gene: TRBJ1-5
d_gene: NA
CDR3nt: TGTGCCAGCAGTCCGGCGGGCAATCAGCCCCAGCATTTT
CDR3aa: CASSPAGNQPQHF

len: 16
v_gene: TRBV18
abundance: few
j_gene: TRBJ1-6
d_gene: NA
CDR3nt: TGTGCCAGCTCACGGGACCAGGGGATGCATAATTCACCCCTCCACTTT
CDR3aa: CASSRDQGMHNSPLHF

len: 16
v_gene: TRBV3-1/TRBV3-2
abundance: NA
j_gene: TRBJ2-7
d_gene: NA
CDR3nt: TGTGCCAGCAGCCACCACAGAATCTCTGGTACCTACGAGCAGTACTTC
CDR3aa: CASSHHRISGTYEQYF

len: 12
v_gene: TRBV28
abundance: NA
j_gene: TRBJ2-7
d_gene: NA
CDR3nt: TGTGCCAGCAGTCCCCCCGGGGGATCGTCGTACTTC
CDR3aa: CASSPPGGSSYF

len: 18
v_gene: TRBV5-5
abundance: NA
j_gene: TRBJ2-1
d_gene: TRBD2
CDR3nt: TGTGCCAGCAGCTTCTTACCTAGCGCGGGAGGCTCCTACAATGAGCAGTTCTTC
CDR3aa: CASSFLPSAGGSYNEQFF

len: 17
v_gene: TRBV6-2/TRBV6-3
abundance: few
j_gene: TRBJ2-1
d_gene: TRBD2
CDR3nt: TGTGCCAGCAGTTACTCACCCAGCGGGGGGATCTACAATGAGCAGTTCTTC
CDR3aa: CASSYSPSGGIYNEQFF

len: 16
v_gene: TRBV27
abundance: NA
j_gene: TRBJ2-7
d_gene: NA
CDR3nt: TGTGCCAGCAGTTTGGATTGGCGGGTTGGAGCCTACGAGCAGTACTTC
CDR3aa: CASSLDWRVGAYEQYF

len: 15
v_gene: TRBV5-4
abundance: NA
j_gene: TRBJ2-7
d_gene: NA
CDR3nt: TGTGCCAGCAGCTTGGTTGGGGGCAGAGCCTACGAGCAGTACTTC
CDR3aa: CASSLVGGRAYEQYF

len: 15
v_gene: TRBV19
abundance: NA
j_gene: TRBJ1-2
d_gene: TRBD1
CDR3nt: TGTGCCAGTAGAGGACAGGAGGCAGCTAACTATGGCTACACCTTC
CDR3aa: CASRGQEAANYGYTF

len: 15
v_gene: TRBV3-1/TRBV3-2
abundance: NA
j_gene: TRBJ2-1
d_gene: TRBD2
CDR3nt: TGTGCCAGCAGCCAAGCAGCGGGAGGATACAATGAGCAGTTCTTC
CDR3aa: CASSQAAGGYNEQFF

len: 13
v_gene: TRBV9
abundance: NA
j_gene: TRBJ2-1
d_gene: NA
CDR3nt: TGTGCCAGCAGCGCCCTCTCCGGCAATGAGCAGTTCTTC
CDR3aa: CASSALSGNEQFF

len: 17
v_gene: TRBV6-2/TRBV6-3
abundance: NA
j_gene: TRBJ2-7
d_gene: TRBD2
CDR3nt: TGTGCCAGCAGTTACTCGACGGAGCGGGAGGTATCGTACGAGCAGTACTTC
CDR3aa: CASSYSTEREVSYEQYF

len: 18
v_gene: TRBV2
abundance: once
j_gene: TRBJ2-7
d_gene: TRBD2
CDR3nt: TGTGCCAGCAGTGTCGCGGGGGCTAGCGGGATTCTCTACTCCGAGCAGTACTTC
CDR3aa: CASSVAGASGILYSEQYF

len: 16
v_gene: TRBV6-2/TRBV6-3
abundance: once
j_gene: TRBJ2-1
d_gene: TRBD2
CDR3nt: TGTGCCAGCAGTTGGGCTAGCGGGAGGTCCTACAATGAGCAGTTCTTC
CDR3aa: CASSWASGRSYNEQFF

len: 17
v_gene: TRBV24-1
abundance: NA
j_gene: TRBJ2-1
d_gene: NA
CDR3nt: TGTGCCACCAGTGATCCCGCGGTCCAGGGATCCTACAATGAGCAGTTCTTC
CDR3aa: CATSDPAVQGSYNEQFF

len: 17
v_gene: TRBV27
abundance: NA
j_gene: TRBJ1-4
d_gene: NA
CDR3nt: TGTGCCAGCAGTTTATATCCAGGGGTGCAAACTAATGAAAAACTGTTTTTT
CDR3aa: CASSLYPGVQTNEKLFF

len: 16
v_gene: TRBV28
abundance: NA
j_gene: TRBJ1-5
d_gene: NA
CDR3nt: TGTGCCAGCAGTCCCGGGAACTTCATCGGCAATCAGCCCCAGCATTTT
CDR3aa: CASSPGNFIGNQPQHF

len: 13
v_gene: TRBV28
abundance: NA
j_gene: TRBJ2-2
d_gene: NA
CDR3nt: TGTGCCAGCAGTTTTCTATACACCGGGGAGCTGTTTTTT
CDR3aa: CASSFLYTGELFF

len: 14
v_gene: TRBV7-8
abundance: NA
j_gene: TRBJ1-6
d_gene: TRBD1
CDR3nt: TGTGCCAGCAGCCCGGAAGGGGGCCAAACACCCCTCCACTTT
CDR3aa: CASSPEGGQTPLHF

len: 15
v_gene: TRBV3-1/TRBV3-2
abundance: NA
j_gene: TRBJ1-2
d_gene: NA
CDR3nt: TGTGCCAGCAGCCACCGATCCGGGGGATTCTATGGCTACACCTTC
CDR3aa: CASSHRSGGFYGYTF

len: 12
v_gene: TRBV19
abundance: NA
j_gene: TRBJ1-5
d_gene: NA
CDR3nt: TGTGCCAGTAGCATGCTCAGTCAGCCCCAGCATTTT
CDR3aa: CASSMLSQPQHF